The 21 T cell receptor beta chains presented below share a single source sample, sequenced in a study of T-cell reconstitution after alpha-beta-depleted transplantation in children. Unique molecular identifiers were built into the TCRbeta library. TCRdb recomputed calls from the PCR reads with MiXCR, one row per CDR3 protein. In the table there are 250,000 or so distinct CDR3 sequences, around 7.8% of which are singletons. The source was PBMCs, mostly from graft donor cells, collected 180 days after TCRalphabeta/CD19-depleted stem cell transplant. These receptors were obtained from a male patient under 18 who had a stem cell transplant for acute lymphoblastic leukemia, so the T cells may come from the graft donor.

This clonotype was seen many times. CDR3 region: CASSRAVQAQYF. The CDR3, as DNA: TGTGCCAGCAGCCGAGCGGTCCAGGCGCAGTATTTT. This chain links TRBV28 with TRBJ2-3, with a possible D match to TRBD2 (5 bases). Looked up from germline, CDR1 is MDHEN and CDR2 is SYDVKM. This CDR3 region has 12 residues. The V end lost 6 bases, the J end lost 10 bases, and 14 bases lay between the germline ends.

The table lists this clonotype with many counts. The V gene is TRBV9, the J gene TRBJ2-1; 9 bases match TRBD2. Trimming took 3 bases from V and 3 from J; bases not matched to a gene: 4. This CDR3 has 15 amino acids. Germline CDR1 reads SGDLS; CDR2 reads YYNGEE. The CDR3 loop is CASSARGGHYNEQFF. The CDR3 DNA reads as TGTGCCAGCAGCGCGCGGGGGGGCCACTACAATGAGCAGTTCTTC.

The table lists this clonotype with many counts. The gene calls are TRBV10-3 and TRBJ2-3; 11 nucleotides line up with TRBD2. The V gene end was trimmed by 10 bases and the J gene end by 5 bases; junction bases not matched to a gene: 20. Germline CDR1 ENHRY, CDR2 SYGVKD. The CDR3 consists of 18 residues. Here the CDR3 reads CATGQSGSGGASEDTQYF. CDR3 bases: TGTGCCACCGGGCAAAGTGGTAGCGGGGGGGCCAGCGAAGATACGCAGTATTTT.

This sequence joins TRBV4-2 and TRBJ2-7; 9 nucleotides match TRBD2. The V gene end was trimmed by 8 bases and the J gene end by 5 bases; junction bases not matched to a gene: 7. The CDR3 contains 13 residues. The germline CDR1 and CDR2 sequences are LGHNA and YNFKEQ. CDR3 coding DNA: TGTGCCAGCGGGGGGCGGGGGGGTCACGAGCAGTACTTC. Translated: CASGGRGGHEQYF.

On this clonotype itself: A single base separates this from a much larger clone, so it may be a read error. The V call is TRBV20-1, the J call TRBJ2-2; D possibly uses TRBD1 or TRBD2 (5 bases each). CDR1 is DFQATT, CDR2 SNEGSKA, per germline (reference sequence). Trimming cost V 5 bases and J 7 bases, with 17 bases left between them. CDR3 length: 14 residues. Written as DNA, the CDR3 is TGCAGTGCTCGGGCCAACGGGGCCCTCGGGGAGCTGTTTTTT. Protein product: CSARANGALGELFF.

The sample holds many counts of this clonotype. This chain connects TRBV20-1 to TRBJ2-5; D unresolved. The ends were cut back, 5 bases at V and 5 bases at J, with 6 bases in the middle. CDR3 length: 10 amino acids. CDR1 and CDR2 from the germline V gene are DFQATT and SNEGSKA (reference sequence). As DNA, the CDR3 is TGCAGTGCTCAGAGGGAGACCCAGTACTTC. This sequence encodes CSAQRETQYF.

This clonotype appeared a few times. The gene calls are TRBV5-1 and TRBJ2-7, with 9 bases lining up with TRBD1. Trimming took 5 bases from V and 6 from J; bases not matched to a gene: 12. CDR1 and CDR2 (germline): SGHRS, YFSETQ. The CDR3 spans 15 residues. CDR3 nucleotides: TGCGCCAGCAGTTTCCGGGACAGGGTAATTGGCGAGCAGTACTTC. It yields the protein CASSFRDRVIGEQYF.

This clonotype was seen repeatedly, ten times or more. The chain is built from TRBV12-3 or TRBV12-4 and TRBJ2-1; tentatively, D is TRBD2 (5 bases). V gave up 7 bases and J gave up 7 bases, with 11 bases separating them. This CDR3 is 12 amino acids long. The CDR3: CASKRTGNEQFF. In DNA form, the CDR3 reads TGTGCCAGCAAGAGGACGGGGAATGAGCAGTTCTTC.

This clonotype was counted many times. This chain joins TRBV20-1 and TRBJ1-1; D not certain. V lost 0 bases and J lost 1, with 6 bases in between. CDR1 and CDR2 (germline): DFQATT, SNEGSKA (reference sequence). The CDR3 extends over 13 amino acids. CDR3 sequence (DNA): TGCAGTGCTAGAGAGGGGAGGAACACTGAAGCTTTCTTT. It encodes CSAREGRNTEAFF.

Worth noting for this clonotype: A much larger clone lies one base from this, so it may be a read error. The chain has TRBV29-1 and TRBJ1-2, with 7 bases fitting TRBD1. From germline, CDR1 is SQVTM and CDR2 ANQGSEA. There are 13 residues in the CDR3. With V trimmed by 3 bases and J by 6 bases, 7 bases remained unmatched. CDR3: CSVDQGVRDGYTF. The CDR3 bases are TGCAGCGTTGACCAGGGGGTGCGGGATGGCTACACCTTC. Using reference TRBV29-1 and TRBJ1-2 for the parts outside the CDR3, the full variable domain is SAVISQKPSRDICQRGTSLTIQCQVDSQVTMMFWYRQQPGQSLTLIATANQGSEATYESGFVIDKFPISRPNLTFSTLTVSNMSPEDSSIYLCSVDQGVRDGYTFGSGTRLTVV.

This clonotype has ten or more counts. V usage is TRBV10-3 and J usage is TRBJ1-3; the D gene is possibly TRBD1 (6 bases). CDR1 ENHRY and CDR2 SYGVKD come from the germline V gene. V lost 5 bases, J lost 2 bases, and 16 bases lay in between. The CDR3 runs 16 residues. The CDR3 coding sequence is TGTGCCATCAGTCAGACAGGCGGGTACACTGGAAACACCATATATTTT. It translates to CAISQTGGYTGNTIYF.

A word on this clonotype: Possible read error: a much larger clone is one base away. No conserved phenylalanine or tryptophan is present at the end of the CDR3, so a read error is the likely explanation. The V call is TRBV19, the J call TRBJ2-3; no firm D call. The germline V and J ends were trimmed by 5 bases and 7 bases, with 7 bases remaining between them. This CDR3 has 11 residues. CDR1 and CDR2 (germline): LNHDA, SQIVND (reference sequence). CDR3 nucleotide sequence: TGTGCCAGTAGTGAAGGGAATACGCAGTATCTT. Its translation is CASSEGNTQYL.

The sample holds many counts of this clonotype. The chain is built from TRBV10-3 and TRBJ1-5; D is undetermined. This CDR3 contains 14 residues. Per germline, CDR1 ENHRY and CDR2 SYGVKD. V shed 7 bases and J shed 0 bases, with 10 bases lying between them. The CDR3 DNA is TGTGCCATCAACAAAGACCGTAGCAATCAGCCCCAGCATTTT. It specifies CAINKDRSNQPQHF.

The rearrangement uses TRBV19 and TRBJ2-7; TRBD1 might be the D (6 bases). V was pared by 6 bases and J by 2 bases, with 11 bases between. The CDR3 is 13 residues long. From germline, CDR1 is LNHDA and CDR2 SQIVND (reference sequence). In DNA form, the CDR3 reads TGTGCCAGTAGCTACCGGACAGCCTACGAGCAGTACTTC. This gives the protein CASSYRTAYEQYF. The full variable domain, its missing parts supplied by reference TRBV19 and TRBJ2-7, is DGGITQSPKYLFRKEGQNVTLSCEQNLNHDAMYWYRQDPGQGLRLIYYSQIVNDFQKGDIAEGYSVSREKKESFPLTVTSAQKNPTAFYLCASSYRTAYEQYFGPGTRLTVT.

This clonotype came up a few times. V and J are TRBV27 and TRBJ2-2; weak D call: TRBD1 (7 bases). The V gene's germline CDR1 is MNHEY and CDR2 SMNVEV (reference sequence). Trimming removed 8 bases from V and 1 base from J, with 23 bases in between. The CDR3 is 18 residues long. The CDR3: CASLSPWGDRGNTGELFF. The CDR3 DNA reads as TGTGCCAGCCTGAGTCCTTGGGGGGACAGAGGGAACACCGGGGAGCTGTTTTTT.

This clonotype was seen repeatedly, ten times or more. V gene TRBV6-1 combines with J gene TRBJ2-1; D possibly corresponds to TRBD1 (6 bases). The CDR3 has 15 residues. The germline V and J ends were trimmed by 1 base and 8 bases, with 15 bases remaining between them. The germline gives CDR1 MNHNS, CDR2 SASEGT. The CDR3 loop reads CASSEDWTEDDEQFF. The CDR3 nucleotides are TGTGCCAGCAGTGAAGATTGGACAGAGGACGATGAGCAGTTCTTC.

Ten or more counts support this clonotype. The V and J genes are TRBV5-6 and TRBJ1-1; no clear D gene. CDR1 is SGHDT, CDR2 YYEEEE, per germline. This CDR3 comprises 17 residues. V was trimmed by 1 base and J by 0 bases, leaving 16 bases between them. CDR3 in amino acids: CASSLLFPWGMNTEAFF. For the CDR3, the DNA is TGTGCCAGCAGCTTGCTGTTCCCCTGGGGTATGAACACTGAAGCTTTCTTT.

This clonotype was observed many times. This chain links TRBV4-1 with TRBJ2-1; D unresolved. This CDR3 has 16 amino acids. V lost 2 bases and J 0 bases, leaving 11 bases between the germline ends. In germline, CDR1 is MGHRA, CDR2 YSYEKL. CDR3 residues: CASSQLDLLSYNEQFF. The CDR3 region has the DNA TGCGCCAGCAGCCAACTAGACCTCCTCTCCTACAATGAGCAGTTCTTC.

The rearrangement uses TRBV19 and TRBJ1-1; D remains ambiguous. CDR1 is LNHDA, CDR2 SQIVND, per germline (reference sequence). The V and J ends lost 3 bases and 0 bases respectively, with 5 bases between them. The CDR3 loop spans 13 amino acids. The chain's CDR3 is CASSIVVNTEAFF. The CDR3 nucleotides read TGTGCCAGTAGTATCGTGGTGAACACTGAAGCTTTCTTT.

Concerning this clonotype: This could be a read error, since a much larger clone is one nucleotide away. The chain links TRBV25-1 to TRBJ1-2; D possibly corresponds to TRBD1 (6 bases). Trimming pared 1 base from V and 3 bases from J, leaving 15 bases between. The CDR3 runs to 16 residues. Germline V lookup: CDR1 MGHDK, CDR2 SYGVNS. The CDR3 reads CASSESAGAVHYGYTF. DNA of the CDR3: TGTGCCAGCAGTGAATCGGCAGGGGCAGTCCACTATGGCTACACCTTC.

This clonotype was seen repeatedly, ten times or more. The chain carries TRBV5-6 and TRBJ2-2, with 7 bases aligning to TRBD1. Unmatched junction bases numbered 7, after V lost 4 bases and J lost 4 bases. This CDR3 has 15 residues. Germline CDR1 is SGHDT and CDR2 is YYEEEE. This CDR3 reads CASSNTGTATGELFF. The CDR3, as DNA: TGTGCCAGCAGCAACACCGGGACAGCCACCGGGGAGCTGTTTTTT.